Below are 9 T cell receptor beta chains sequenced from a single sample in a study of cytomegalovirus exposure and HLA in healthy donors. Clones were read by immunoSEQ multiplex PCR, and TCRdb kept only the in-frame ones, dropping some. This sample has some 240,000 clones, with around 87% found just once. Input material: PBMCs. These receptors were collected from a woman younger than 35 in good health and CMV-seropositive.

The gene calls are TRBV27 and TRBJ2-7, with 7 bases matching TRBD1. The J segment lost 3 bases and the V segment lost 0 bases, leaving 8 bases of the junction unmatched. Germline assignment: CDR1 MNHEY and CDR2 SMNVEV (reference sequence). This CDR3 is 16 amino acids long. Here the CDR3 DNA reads TGTGCCAGCAGTTTATCCCGTGCCGGGACAGACTACGAGCAGTACTTC. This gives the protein CASSLSRAGTDYEQYF.

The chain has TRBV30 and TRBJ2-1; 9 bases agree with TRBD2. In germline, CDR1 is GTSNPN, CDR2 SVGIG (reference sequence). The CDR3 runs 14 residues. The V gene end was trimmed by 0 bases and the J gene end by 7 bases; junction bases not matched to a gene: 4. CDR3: CAWSVLAGGNEQFF. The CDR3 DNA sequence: TGTGCCTGGAGTGTACTGGCGGGAGGGAATGAGCAGTTCTTC.

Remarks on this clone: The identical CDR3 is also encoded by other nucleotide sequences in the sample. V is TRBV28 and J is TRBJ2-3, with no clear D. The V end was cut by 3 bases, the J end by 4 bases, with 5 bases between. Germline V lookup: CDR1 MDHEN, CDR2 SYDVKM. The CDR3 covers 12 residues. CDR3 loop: CASSLGADTQYF. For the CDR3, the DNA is TGTGCCAGCAGTTTGGGCGCAGATACGCAGTATTTT.

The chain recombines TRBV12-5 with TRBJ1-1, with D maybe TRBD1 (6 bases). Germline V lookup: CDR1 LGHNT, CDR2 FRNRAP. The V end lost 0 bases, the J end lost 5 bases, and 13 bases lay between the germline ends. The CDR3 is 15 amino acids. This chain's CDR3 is CASGLVLQGLTEAFF. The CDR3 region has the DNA TGTGCTAGTGGTTTGGTTCTACAGGGCTTAACTGAAGCTTTCTTT.

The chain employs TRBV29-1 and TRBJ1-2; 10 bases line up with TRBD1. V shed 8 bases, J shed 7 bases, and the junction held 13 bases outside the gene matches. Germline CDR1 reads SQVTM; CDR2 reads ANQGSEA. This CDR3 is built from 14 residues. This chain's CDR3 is CSPGQMTGGSGYTF. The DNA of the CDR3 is TGCAGCCCCGGTCAAATGACAGGGGGCTCTGGCTACACCTTC.

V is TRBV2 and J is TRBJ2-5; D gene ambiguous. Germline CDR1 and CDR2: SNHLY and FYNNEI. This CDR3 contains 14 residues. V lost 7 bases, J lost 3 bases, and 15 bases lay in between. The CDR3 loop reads CASIGFTLEETQYF. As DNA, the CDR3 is TGTGCCAGCATTGGTTTCACGCTAGAAGAGACCCAGTACTTC.

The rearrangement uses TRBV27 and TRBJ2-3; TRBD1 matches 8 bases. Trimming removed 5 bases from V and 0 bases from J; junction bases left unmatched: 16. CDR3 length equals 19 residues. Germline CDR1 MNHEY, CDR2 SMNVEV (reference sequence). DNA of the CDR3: TGTGCCAGCAGTAACCCACCCGGGACAGGCATTTTGAGCACAGATACGCAGTATTTT. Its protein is CASSNPPGTGILSTDTQYF.

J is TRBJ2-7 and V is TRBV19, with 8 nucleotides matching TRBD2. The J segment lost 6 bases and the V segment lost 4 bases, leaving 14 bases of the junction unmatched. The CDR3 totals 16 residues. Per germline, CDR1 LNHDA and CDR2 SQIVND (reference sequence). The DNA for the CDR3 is TGTGCCAGTAGTAAACCGGGACTAGAGGCCCAGCGCGAGCAGTACTTC. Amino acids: CASSKPGLEAQREQYF.

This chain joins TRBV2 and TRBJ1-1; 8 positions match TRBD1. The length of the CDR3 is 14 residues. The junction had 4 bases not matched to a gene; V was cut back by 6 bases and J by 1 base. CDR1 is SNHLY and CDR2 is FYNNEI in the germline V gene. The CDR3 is CASSQDRANTEAFF. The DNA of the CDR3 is TGTGCCAGCAGCCAGGACAGGGCGAACACTGAAGCTTTCTTT.